Below, 21 T cell receptor beta chains from the same sample are listed, as sequenced in a study of blood T cell repertoires in COVID-19. Profiled with immunoSEQ multiplex PCR; TCRdb holds only in-frame clones, not every one. The table includes approximately 400,000 clones, 81% detected once. Sequencing was carried out using peripheral blood. All receptors come from a human donor with acute or convalescent COVID-19. The donor label of this sample is uncertain.

The CDR3 bases are TGTGCCAGCTCCATAATGACAGGACTCTCTGGAAACACCATATATTTT. This sequence encodes CASSIMTGLSGNTIYF. J is TRBJ1-3 and V is TRBV18, with D possibly matching TRBD1 (6 bases). Per the germline V gene, CDR1 is KGHSH and CDR2 is LQKENI. The length of the CDR3 is 16 residues. V lost 6 bases, J lost 0 bases, and 15 bases lay in between.

This sequence joins TRBV5-1 and TRBJ1-4, with TRBD1 matching over 9 bases. Germline CDR1 is SGHRS and CDR2 is YFSETQ. The CDR3 is 18 amino acids. V trimming: 0 bases; J trimming: 0 bases; junction bases outside the gene matches: 6. This CDR3 reads CASSLGDRGRATNEKLFF. The CDR3 DNA reads TGCGCCAGCAGCTTGGGAGACAGGGGGAGGGCAACTAATGAAAAACTGTTTTTT.

The chain employs TRBV4-2 and TRBJ1-3; no clear D. The V end was cut by 2 bases, the J end by 0 bases, with 11 bases between. The CDR3 is made up of 16 amino acids. Germline V gene lookup returns CDR1 LGHNA and CDR2 YNFKEQ. CDR3 in DNA: TGTGCCAGCAGCCAACCCGAGGCCCTCTCTGGAAACACCATATATTTT. As protein: CASSQPEALSGNTIYF.

The chain combines TRBV19 with TRBJ2-7; TRBD1 matches at 9 bases. This CDR3 has 14 residues. The germline V gene has CDR1 LNHDA and CDR2 SQIVND (reference sequence). J gave up 4 bases and V 4 bases, and 5 bases lay outside the gene matches. CDR3 DNA: TGTGCCAGTAGTACCGGGACAGGGCCTTACGAGCAGTACTTC. Translating gives CASSTGTGPYEQYF.

V gene TRBV19 combines with J gene TRBJ1-2; TRBD1 matches at 12 bases. The CDR3 runs to 17 residues. V trimming: 4 bases; J trimming: 5 bases; junction bases outside the gene matches: 11. Germline V CDR1 and CDR2: LNHDA, SQIVND (reference sequence). The chain's CDR3 is CASSTIQTGQGAYGYTF. The CDR3 nucleotides read TGTGCCAGTAGTACCATTCAAACGGGACAGGGGGCTTATGGCTACACCTTC.

The table lists this clone with a count of one. This rearrangement joins TRBV27 to TRBJ1-2; maybe TRBD1 (5 bases). The germline gives CDR1 MNHEY, CDR2 SMNVEV (reference sequence). The CDR3 consists of 16 residues. V shed 6 bases and J shed 4 bases, with 21 bases lying between them. The CDR3 region has the DNA TGTGCCAGCAGCAAAGATGGGGGGGGAATAATCTATGGCTACACCTTC. Protein sequence: CASSKDGGGIIYGYTF.

This chain uses TRBV2 with TRBJ2-1; D is unresolved. The germline V gene encodes CDR1 SNHLY and CDR2 FYNNEI. The V and J ends lost 4 bases and 5 bases respectively, with 12 bases between them. The length of the CDR3 is 14 residues. Written as DNA, the CDR3 is TGTGCCAGCAGTGCCGGAGTCCTTAACAATGAGCAGTTCTTC. Amino acids: CASSAGVLNNEQFF.

The chain has TRBV2 and TRBJ2-7; 7 bases match TRBD1. CDR3 size: 15 residues. The germline V gene has CDR1 SNHLY and CDR2 FYNNEI. V lost 3 bases and J lost 0; bases outside the gene matches: 5. In nucleotides, the CDR3 is TGTGCCAGCAGTGAGAGACAGGGACCCTCCTACGAGCAGTACTTC. Its translation is CASSERQGPSYEQYF. Full variable domain (remainder filled in from reference TRBV2 and TRBJ2-7): EPEVTQTPSHQVTQMGQEVILRCVPISNHLYFYWYRQILGQKVEFLVSFYNNEISEKSEIFDDQFSVERPDGSNFTLKIRSTKLEDSAMYFCASSERQGPSYEQYFGPGTRLTVT.

The chain uses TRBV7-9 and TRBJ1-1; D possibly corresponds to TRBD1 (6 bases). V lost 2 bases, J lost 4 bases, and 8 bases lay in between. This CDR3 comprises 13 residues. The germline gives CDR1 SEHNR, CDR2 FQNEAQ (reference sequence). The CDR3: CASSLKGGTEAFF. CDR3 DNA sequence: TGTGCCAGCAGCTTAAAAGGGGGCACTGAAGCTTTCTTT.

The chain recombines TRBV7-8 with TRBJ1-5; D is undetermined. This CDR3 has 14 amino acids. V dropped 1 base and J dropped 7 bases, with 11 bases sitting between them. Germline values: CDR1 SGHVS, CDR2 FQNEAQ. This CDR3 reads CASSLGQVWQPQHF. CDR3 bases: TGTGCCAGCAGCTTAGGGCAGGTCTGGCAGCCCCAGCATTTT.

This chain links TRBV11-2 with TRBJ2-5; no clear D gene. CDR1 and CDR2 (germline): SGHAT, FQNNGV. The V and J ends lost 6 bases and 1 base respectively, with 9 bases between them. This CDR3 comprises 13 residues. The CDR3 DNA follows: TGTGCCAGCAGATTTGACACCCAAGAGACCCAGTACTTC. Encoded protein: CASRFDTQETQYF.

The chain employs TRBV19 and TRBJ2-1; D is possibly TRBD2 (6 bases). V was pared by 5 bases and J by 9 bases, with 20 bases between. The CDR3 is 15 residues long. CDR1 is LNHDA and CDR2 is SQIVND in the germline V gene (reference sequence). This CDR3 reads CASSSQSTSLFEQFF. CDR3 DNA sequence: TGTGCCAGTAGTTCTCAATCGACTAGTTTATTTGAGCAGTTCTTC.

The chain is built from TRBV5-1 and TRBJ1-6; TRBD1 agrees at 7 bases. The junction had 2 bases not matched to a gene; V was cut back by 3 bases and J by 5 bases. The CDR3 is 14 residues long. The germline V gene has CDR1 SGHRS and CDR2 YFSETQ. The CDR3 here is CASSWGQNNSPLHF. CDR3 in DNA: TGCGCCAGCAGCTGGGGACAGAATAATTCACCCCTCCACTTT.

The chain joins TRBV5-6 to TRBJ1-5; TRBD1 aligns across 8 bases. V trimming: 4 bases; J trimming: 7 bases; junction bases outside the gene matches: 7. This CDR3 has 14 amino acids. The germline gives CDR1 SGHDT, CDR2 YYEEEE. This CDR3 is CASSSNRGLQPQHF. CDR3 bases: TGTGCCAGCAGCAGCAACAGGGGGTTGCAGCCCCAGCATTTT.

The J gene is TRBJ1-1, the V gene TRBV6-6, with TRBD1 matching over 7 bases. V dropped 7 bases and J dropped 3; count of bases not matched to a gene: 8. The length of the CDR3 is 14 residues. Germline CDR1 is MNHNY and CDR2 is SVGAGI (reference sequence). The CDR3 region has the DNA TGTGCCAGCAAGCAGGGACAGTCATACACTGAAGCTTTCTTT. Translation gives CASKQGQSYTEAFF.

The chain links TRBV12-3 or TRBV12-4 to TRBJ2-1; D is undetermined. V was shortened by 1 base and J by 5 bases, with 6 bases between the two germline ends. CDR3 length: 13 residues. CDR3 loop: CASSLVENNEQFF. The CDR3 DNA follows: TGTGCCAGCAGTTTAGTAGAAAACAATGAGCAGTTCTTC.

The J gene is TRBJ2-1, the V gene TRBV24-1; tentative D call: TRBD2 (5 bases). From germline, CDR1 is KGHDR and CDR2 SFDVKD. The V gene lost 3 bases and the J gene lost 3 bases, with 14 bases spanning the gap. The CDR3 has 16 amino acids. CDR3 in DNA: TGTGCCACCAGTGATCGGACCCCCGGGGTCTACAATGAGCAGTTCTTC. Its protein is CATSDRTPGVYNEQFF.

The rearrangement links TRBV28 to TRBJ1-6; no firm D call. V lost 4 bases to trimming and J lost 2 bases, with 12 bases between them. Germline V gene data show CDR1 as MDHEN and CDR2 as SYDVKM. This CDR3 spans 16 amino acids. The CDR3 DNA reads TGTGCCAGCAGTTACCGAGTGGGAGCCTATAATTCACCCCTCCACTTT. It translates to CASSYRVGAYNSPLHF.

The CDR3 sequence: CASSQDIGTASTTGELFF. In nucleotides, the CDR3 is TGTGCCAGCAGCCAAGATATTGGAACAGCCAGTACGACCGGGGAGCTGTTTTTT. The chain is built from TRBV4-2 and TRBJ2-2; D is unclear. V was pared by 0 bases and J by 5 bases, with 19 bases between. The germline V gene has CDR1 LGHNA and CDR2 YNFKEQ. CDR3 length: 18 residues.

V usage is TRBV19 and J usage is TRBJ1-1; TRBD1 might be the D (5 bases). The germline V and J ends were trimmed by 7 bases and 1 base, with 13 bases remaining between them. Per germline, CDR1 LNHDA and CDR2 SQIVND (reference sequence). The CDR3 runs to 14 residues. This CDR3 is CASKPWGGNTEAFF. CDR3 DNA sequence: TGTGCCAGTAAACCATGGGGGGGGAACACTGAAGCTTTCTTT.

This clone was counted once. The chain links TRBV6-5 to TRBJ1-3; maybe TRBD1 (6 bases). V shed 5 bases and J shed 3 bases, with 11 bases lying between them. The CDR3 sequence is 14 residues long. Germline assignment: CDR1 MNHEY and CDR2 SVGAGI. CDR3 coding DNA: TGTGCCAGCAGTCGAACAGGGCTTGGAAACACCATATATTTT. Translated: CASSRTGLGNTIYF.